This T cell receptor (beta chain) was sequenced in a study of T cell repertoires in cytomegalovirus infection. Broader study findings: Clonotype analysis showed dominance of the ex vivo response by HLA-C-restricted CMV-specific TCR beta clonotypes. There were carriers of CMV plus the relevant HLA, and cumulative public TCR beta family frequency identified them.

This CDR3 is 13 amino acids long. Germline V CDR1 and CDR2: MDHEN, SYDVKM. This clonotype was seen a few times. Antigen specificity is unknown. One end of the junction varies from germline; a read error may be responsible. TCRdb ran MiXCR on the reads and lists one entry per CDR3 protein. The sample yields 680,000 or so distinct CDR3 sequences, roughly a third seen once. This receptor was identified in a human donor in good health (CMV status not recorded). Some clones in this sample may be carry-over from other donors' samples. The chain combines TRBV28 with TRBJ2-7, with D possibly matching TRBD1 (7 bases). Sequenced material: PBMCs. The CDR3 coding sequence is TGCATGGCTGGGGGGACAGCATCCTACGAGCAGTACTTC. Amino acids: CMAGGTASYEQYF.